The rows below give T cell receptor beta chains drawn from one sample of a study of T cell changes during pregnancy in multiple sclerosis. Profiled with immunoSEQ multiplex PCR; TCRdb holds only in-frame clones, not every one. The sample consists of approximately 20,000 clones, around 90% of them appearing once. Here the sequenced sample was CD4+ T cells from peripheral blood mononuclear cells, taken in the third trimester of pregnancy. These receptors all stem from a female donor with multiple sclerosis, enrolled in a pregnancy study. Both conserved end residues are part of each CDR3. D genes are given only for firm matches. A clone size is listed for some rows: how often the clone was seen (once, few, many), or a class if it is expanded.

d_call: TRBD1
v_call: TRBV6-5
clone_size: NA
j_call: TRBJ1-6
cdr3_nt: TGTGCCAGCAGTTACACCGACAGGGATTCACCCCTCCACTTT
cdr3_aa: CASSYTDRDSPLHF

d_call: NA
v_call: TRBV5-4
clone_size: once
j_call: TRBJ1-2
cdr3_nt: TGTGCCAGCAGCTTGGCATTGGGGGGTTCTAGGTATGGCTACACCTTC
cdr3_aa: CASSLALGGSRYGYTF

d_call: NA
v_call: TRBV7-2
clone_size: NA
j_call: TRBJ1-2
cdr3_nt: TGTGCCAGCAGCTTTAACGACGGAGGGGTCCGGGGCTACACCTTC
cdr3_aa: CASSFNDGGVRGYTF

d_call: TRBD2
v_call: TRBV29-1
clone_size: NA
j_call: TRBJ2-5
cdr3_nt: TGCAGTGCCTCCGGGGGGGCCGGAGAGACCCAGTACTTC
cdr3_aa: CSASGGAGETQYF

d_call: TRBD2
v_call: TRBV4-3
clone_size: NA
j_call: TRBJ2-3
cdr3_nt: TGCGCCAGCAGCCACCTTGGGGCGGGGGGGCCGAGTACGCAGTATTTT
cdr3_aa: CASSHLGAGGPSTQYF

d_call: NA
v_call: TRBV2
clone_size: NA
j_call: TRBJ1-5
cdr3_nt: TGTGCCAGCTGGGGGGGCGGCCGTCAGCCCCAGCATTTT
cdr3_aa: CASWGGGRQPQHF

d_call: NA
v_call: TRBV10-3
clone_size: few
j_call: TRBJ1-1
cdr3_nt: TGTGCCATCAGTGAGGGCAGTCACACTGAAGCTTTCTTT
cdr3_aa: CAISEGSHTEAFF

d_call: TRBD2
v_call: TRBV9
clone_size: NA
j_call: TRBJ2-3
cdr3_nt: TGTGCCAGCAGCGTAGGATGGGGCGGGGGATCCACAGATACGCAGTATTTT
cdr3_aa: CASSVGWGGGSTDTQYF

d_call: NA
v_call: TRBV9
clone_size: NA
j_call: TRBJ1-6
cdr3_nt: TGTGCCAGCAGCTCCTCGACTGACGTCCCTTCATCCCTCCACTTT
cdr3_aa: CASSSSTDVPSSLHF

d_call: NA
v_call: TRBV11-1
clone_size: NA
j_call: TRBJ2-1
cdr3_nt: TGTGCCAGCAGCCGCGAAGGCGGGGGCATCAATGAGCAGTTCTTC
cdr3_aa: CASSREGGGINEQFF

d_call: NA
v_call: TRBV5-8
clone_size: NA
j_call: TRBJ2-7
cdr3_nt: TGTGCCAGCAGCTTTGAGCGCCCCCCCTACGAGCAGTACTTC
cdr3_aa: CASSFERPPYEQYF

d_call: TRBD2
v_call: TRBV9
clone_size: NA
j_call: TRBJ2-3
cdr3_nt: TGTGCCAGCAGCCCCCGAGGGGCGGCGGGGGGCACAGATACGCAGTATTTT
cdr3_aa: CASSPRGAAGGTDTQYF

d_call: NA
v_call: TRBV7-2
clone_size: few
j_call: TRBJ1-5
cdr3_nt: TGTGCCAGCAGTTCCCAACCGGGGGGCAATCAGCCCCAGCATTTT
cdr3_aa: CASSSQPGGNQPQHF

d_call: NA
v_call: TRBV21-1
clone_size: NA
j_call: TRBJ1-6
cdr3_nt: TGTGCCAGCGGCTCCCCGGCCCGGGACAGGGAAGCCCCTGATAATTCACCCCTCCACTTT
cdr3_aa: CASGSPARDREAPDNSPLHF

d_call: TRBD1
v_call: TRBV7-3
clone_size: once
j_call: TRBJ1-1
cdr3_nt: TGTGCCAGCAGCGCCACCGGGACAGGGTATTCTGAAGCTTTCTTT
cdr3_aa: CASSATGTGYSEAFF

d_call: NA
v_call: TRBV2
clone_size: once
j_call: TRBJ2-7
cdr3_nt: TGTGCCAGCAGGAACAGTTACGAGCAGTACTTC
cdr3_aa: CASRNSYEQYF

d_call: NA
v_call: TRBV13
clone_size: NA
j_call: TRBJ2-2
cdr3_nt: TGTGCCAGCAGCTTAGATTCATTCAGGGAAACCGGGGAGCTGTTTTTT
cdr3_aa: CASSLDSFRETGELFF

d_call: NA
v_call: TRBV18
clone_size: NA
j_call: TRBJ1-1
cdr3_nt: TGTGCCAGCTCACCACTTCTTGCGGGCGGAACTGAAGCTTTCTTT
cdr3_aa: CASSPLLAGGTEAFF

d_call: NA
v_call: TRBV5-4
clone_size: NA
j_call: TRBJ2-1
cdr3_nt: TGTGCCAGCAGCTTGGCAGGGGCCTTATACAATGAGCAGTTCTTC
cdr3_aa: CASSLAGALYNEQFF

d_call: NA
v_call: TRBV12-5
clone_size: NA
j_call: TRBJ1-6
cdr3_nt: TGTGCTAGTGGTTTGTCACAGGGCCCAGACGTTACCCTCCACTTT
cdr3_aa: CASGLSQGPDVTLHF

d_call: NA
v_call: TRBV9
clone_size: NA
j_call: TRBJ2-3
cdr3_nt: TGTGCCAGCAGCCCCAGCAGGGCAGATACGCAGTATTTT
cdr3_aa: CASSPSRADTQYF

d_call: TRBD1
v_call: TRBV28
clone_size: NA
j_call: TRBJ1-3
cdr3_nt: TGTGCCAGCTACTCCACAGGGGCGGGTGGAAACACCATATATTTT
cdr3_aa: CASYSTGAGGNTIYF

d_call: TRBD1
v_call: TRBV10-2
clone_size: NA
j_call: TRBJ1-1
cdr3_nt: TGCGCCAGCAGCAGGGGGACGAACACTGAAGCTTTCTTT
cdr3_aa: CASSRGTNTEAFF

d_call: TRBD1
v_call: TRBV5-1
clone_size: NA
j_call: TRBJ1-2
cdr3_nt: TGCGCCAGCGGGGACAGGGGATACTATGGCTACACCTTC
cdr3_aa: CASGDRGYYGYTF

d_call: TRBD1
v_call: TRBV5-1
clone_size: NA
j_call: TRBJ1-1
cdr3_nt: TGCGCCAGCAGCTCTTTACAGGGGGCGGATACTGAAGCTTTCTTT
cdr3_aa: CASSSLQGADTEAFF

d_call: NA
v_call: TRBV15
clone_size: NA
j_call: TRBJ1-5
cdr3_nt: TGTGCCACCAGCAGAGATTTAACAGGGCGGAGTCAGCCCCAGCATTTT
cdr3_aa: CATSRDLTGRSQPQHF

d_call: TRBD2
v_call: TRBV29-1
clone_size: NA
j_call: TRBJ2-1
cdr3_nt: TGCAGCGTGGGGACTAGCGGGGGGTTGTCCTACAATGAGCAGTTCTTC
cdr3_aa: CSVGTSGGLSYNEQFF

d_call: TRBD1
v_call: TRBV6-1
clone_size: NA
j_call: TRBJ1-1
cdr3_nt: TGTGCCAGCAGTACCGACAGGGGTTACACTGAAGCTTTCTTT
cdr3_aa: CASSTDRGYTEAFF

d_call: TRBD2
v_call: TRBV4-3
clone_size: NA
j_call: TRBJ2-2
cdr3_nt: TGCGCCAGCAGCCAAGATATGGGGACTAGCGGTGCCGGGGAGCTGTTTTTT
cdr3_aa: CASSQDMGTSGAGELFF

d_call: NA
v_call: TRBV9
clone_size: NA
j_call: TRBJ2-1
cdr3_nt: TGTGCCAGCAGCGTAGCTGGGGCGGGGTACAATGAGCAGTTCTTC
cdr3_aa: CASSVAGAGYNEQFF

d_call: NA
v_call: TRBV27
clone_size: NA
j_call: TRBJ2-1
cdr3_nt: TGTGCCAGCAGTTCCTCGGGTATCGGGATTAGGTTCTTC
cdr3_aa: CASSSSGIGIRFF

d_call: TRBD2
v_call: TRBV2
clone_size: NA
j_call: TRBJ2-2
cdr3_nt: TGTGCCAGTAGAGAACTAGCGGGGTCGGGCGGGGAGCTGTTTTTT
cdr3_aa: CASRELAGSGGELFF

d_call: NA
v_call: TRBV7-6
clone_size: NA
j_call: TRBJ1-1
cdr3_nt: TGTGCCAGCAGCTTAGTCGCTGCTGGGCGGAACACTGAAGCTTTCTTT
cdr3_aa: CASSLVAAGRNTEAFF

d_call: TRBD1
v_call: TRBV2
clone_size: NA
j_call: TRBJ1-2
cdr3_nt: TGTGCCAGCAGGGGGACAGGGGACAACTATGGCTACACCTTC
cdr3_aa: CASRGTGDNYGYTF

d_call: NA
v_call: TRBV29-1
clone_size: once
j_call: TRBJ1-2
cdr3_nt: TGCAGCGTTGGTCTCAGGGTAGGAAATGGCTACACCTTC
cdr3_aa: CSVGLRVGNGYTF

d_call: TRBD1
v_call: TRBV5-1
clone_size: NA
j_call: TRBJ1-2
cdr3_nt: TGCGCCAGCAGCCCCGGACAGGGATATGGCTACACCTTC
cdr3_aa: CASSPGQGYGYTF

d_call: TRBD1
v_call: TRBV7-6
clone_size: NA
j_call: TRBJ2-5
cdr3_nt: TGTGCCAGCAGCCCCTACGGCAGGGGGCGGAGAGAGACCCAGTACTTC
cdr3_aa: CASSPYGRGRRETQYF

d_call: TRBD2
v_call: TRBV2
clone_size: NA
j_call: TRBJ2-1
cdr3_nt: TGTGCCAGCAGACTAGCGGCTAACAATGAGCAGTTCTTC
cdr3_aa: CASRLAANNEQFF

d_call: NA
v_call: TRBV19
clone_size: NA
j_call: TRBJ1-2
cdr3_nt: TGTGCCAGTAGTCCAGGGATGGACTATGGCTACACCTTC
cdr3_aa: CASSPGMDYGYTF